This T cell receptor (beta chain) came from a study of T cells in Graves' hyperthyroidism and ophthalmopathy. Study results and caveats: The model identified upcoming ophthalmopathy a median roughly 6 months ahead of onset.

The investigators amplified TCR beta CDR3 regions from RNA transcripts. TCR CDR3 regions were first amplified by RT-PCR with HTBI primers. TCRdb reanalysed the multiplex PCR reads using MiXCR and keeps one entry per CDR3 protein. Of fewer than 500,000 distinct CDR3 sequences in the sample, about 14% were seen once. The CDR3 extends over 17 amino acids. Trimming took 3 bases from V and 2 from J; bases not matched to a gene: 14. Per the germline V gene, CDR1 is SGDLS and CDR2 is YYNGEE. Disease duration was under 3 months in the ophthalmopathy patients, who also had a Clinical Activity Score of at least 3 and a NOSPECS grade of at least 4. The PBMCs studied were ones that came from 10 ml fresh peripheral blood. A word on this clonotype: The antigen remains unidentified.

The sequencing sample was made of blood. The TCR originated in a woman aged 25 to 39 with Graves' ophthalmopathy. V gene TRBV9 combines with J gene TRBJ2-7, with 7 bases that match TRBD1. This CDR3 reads CASSGEKDRINAYEQYF. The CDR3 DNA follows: TGTGCCAGCAGCGGTGAAAAGGACAGGATTAATGCCTACGAGCAGTACTTC.